The sequence of this TCR beta chain was determined in a study of shared clonotypes between healthy human individuals. General study results and limits: Sorted-subset sequencing, rarefaction showed, was incomplete despite large depth.

Points on this clone: The antigen is undetermined.

In the source study's methods: ImmunoSEQ junction-only sequences lacked quality scores, so their filtering differed. Produced via immunoSEQ multiplex PCR; TCRdb's table is partial and in-frame only. V and J calls and clone size are as listed in that table; D and trimming were resolved from the DNA. The sample has about 1.5 million clones, 95% to 99% seen once. Trimming removed 3 bases from V and 0 bases from J; junction bases left unmatched: 2. Germline lookup yields CDR1 SGHAT and CDR2 FQNNGV. CDR3 length equals 16 residues. The TCR comes from a man in his thirties or forties in good health. Sequenced material: naive CD4+ T cells sorted from blood. Subset indicated: CD45RA+ positively selected. This rearrangement joins TRBV11-2 to TRBJ2-1; TRBD2 aligns across 10 bases. DNA for the CDR3: TGTGCCAGCAGCTTCGGACTAGCGGCCTCCTACAATGAGCAGTTCTTC. It codes for CASSFGLAASYNEQFF.